The entry that follows covers one T cell receptor beta chain sequence. Antigen: not known. The identical CDR3 is also encoded by other nucleotide sequences in the sample. Every donor was a Caucasian adult from Nashville, Tennessee. Trimming stripped 6 bases from V and 0 bases from J, with 8 bases between. Germline lookup yields CDR1 MNHEY and CDR2 SVGAGI. This CDR3 comprises 14 residues. These data are taken from a study of shared clonotypes between healthy human individuals. Notes on the study in general: Non-shared clonotypes were found to have lower generation probabilities than the clonotypes that were shared by all four of the sorted-subset donors. Sampling involved blood alone; tissue repertoires likely differ.

This table comes from immunoSEQ multiplex PCR, and its TCRdb copy is limited to in-frame clones, with some not included. The sample includes millions of clones, around 94% of them seen just once. The clonotype was recovered from a young man in good health. The chain employs TRBV6-5 and TRBJ2-2; D remains unclear. Sequences were obtained from naive CD4+ T cells sorted from blood. The sample's subset: CD45RA+ positively selected. CDR3 loop: CASRRTPNTGELFF. CDR3 coding DNA: TGTGCCAGCAGACGGACGCCGAACACCGGGGAGCTGTTTTTT.